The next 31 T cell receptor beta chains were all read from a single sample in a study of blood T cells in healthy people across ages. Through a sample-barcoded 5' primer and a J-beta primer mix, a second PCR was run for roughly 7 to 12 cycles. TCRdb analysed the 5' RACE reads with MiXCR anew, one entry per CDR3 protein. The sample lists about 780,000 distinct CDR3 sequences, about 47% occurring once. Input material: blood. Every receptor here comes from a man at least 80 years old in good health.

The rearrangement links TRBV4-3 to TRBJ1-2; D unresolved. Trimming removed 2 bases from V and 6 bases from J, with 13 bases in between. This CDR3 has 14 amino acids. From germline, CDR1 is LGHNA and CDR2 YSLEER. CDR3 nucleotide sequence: TGCGCCAGCAGCCAAAGAGGGAATTTAAATGGCTACACCTTC. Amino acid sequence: CASSQRGNLNGYTF.

CDR3 region: CASSQPPGNEQFF. The CDR3 DNA sequence: TGTGCCAGCAGCCAACCCCCTGGCAATGAGCAGTTCTTC. The chain joins TRBV4-2 to TRBJ2-1, with D unclear. The germline CDR1 and CDR2 sequences are LGHNA and YNFKEQ. The V end was cut by 2 bases, the J end by 6 bases, with 8 bases between. This CDR3 comprises 13 residues.

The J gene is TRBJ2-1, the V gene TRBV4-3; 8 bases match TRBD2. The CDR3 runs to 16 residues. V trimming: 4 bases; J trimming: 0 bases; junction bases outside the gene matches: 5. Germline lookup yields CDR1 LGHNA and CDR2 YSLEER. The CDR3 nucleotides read TGCGCCAGCAGCCTAAGTAGCGGGGACTCCTACAATGAGCAGTTCTTC. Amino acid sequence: CASSLSSGDSYNEQFF.

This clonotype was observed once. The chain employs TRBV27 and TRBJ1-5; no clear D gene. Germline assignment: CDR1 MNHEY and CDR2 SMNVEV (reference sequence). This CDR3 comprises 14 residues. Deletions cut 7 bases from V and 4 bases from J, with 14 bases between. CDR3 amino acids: CASTSGGANQPQHF. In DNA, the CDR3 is TGTGCCAGCACCTCCGGCGGAGCAAATCAGCCCCAGCATTTT.

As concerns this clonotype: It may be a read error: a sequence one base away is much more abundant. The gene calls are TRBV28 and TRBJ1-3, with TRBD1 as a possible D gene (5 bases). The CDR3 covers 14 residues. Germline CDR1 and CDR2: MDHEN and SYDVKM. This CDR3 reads CANSVQGSGNTIYF. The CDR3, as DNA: TGTGCCAACAGTGTTCAGGGCTCTGGAAACACCATATATTTT.

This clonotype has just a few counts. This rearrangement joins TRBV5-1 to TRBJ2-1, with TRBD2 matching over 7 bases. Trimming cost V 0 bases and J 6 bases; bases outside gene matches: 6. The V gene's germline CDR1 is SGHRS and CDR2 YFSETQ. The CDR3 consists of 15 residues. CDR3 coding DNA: TGCGCCAGCAGCTTGGGCGGGGGAGCAGTCAATGAGCAGTTCTTC. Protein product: CASSLGGGAVNEQFF. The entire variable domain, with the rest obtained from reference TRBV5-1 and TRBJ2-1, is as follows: KAGVTQTPRYLIKTRGQQVTLSCSPISGHRSVSWYQQTPGQGLQFLFEYFSETQRNKGNFPGRFSGRQFSNSRSEMNVSTLELGDSALYLCASSLGGGAVNEQFFGPGTRLTVL.

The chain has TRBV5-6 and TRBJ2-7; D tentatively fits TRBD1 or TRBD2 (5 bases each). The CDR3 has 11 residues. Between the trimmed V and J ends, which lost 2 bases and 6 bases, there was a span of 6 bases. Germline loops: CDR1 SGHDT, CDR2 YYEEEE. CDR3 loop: CASSFGAEQYF. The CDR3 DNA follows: TGTGCCAGCAGCTTCGGGGCCGAGCAGTACTTC.

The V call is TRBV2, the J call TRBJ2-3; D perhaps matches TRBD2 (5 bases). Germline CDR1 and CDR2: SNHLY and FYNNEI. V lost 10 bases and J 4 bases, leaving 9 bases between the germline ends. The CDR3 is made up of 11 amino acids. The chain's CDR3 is CAINSADTQYF. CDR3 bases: TGTGCCATCAATAGCGCAGATACGCAGTATTTT.

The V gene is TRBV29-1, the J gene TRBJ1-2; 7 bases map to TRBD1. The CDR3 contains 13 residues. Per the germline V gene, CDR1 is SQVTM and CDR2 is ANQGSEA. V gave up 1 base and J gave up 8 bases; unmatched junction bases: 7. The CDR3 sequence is CSVEGKGAEGYTF. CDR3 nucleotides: TGCAGCGTTGAAGGAAAGGGGGCAGAAGGCTACACCTTC.

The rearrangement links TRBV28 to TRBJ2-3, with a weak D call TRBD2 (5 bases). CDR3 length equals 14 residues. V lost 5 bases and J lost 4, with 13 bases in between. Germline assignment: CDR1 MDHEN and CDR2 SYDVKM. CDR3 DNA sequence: TGTGCCAGCAGTGTCACCACACTAGCAGATACGCAGTATTTT. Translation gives CASSVTTLADTQYF.

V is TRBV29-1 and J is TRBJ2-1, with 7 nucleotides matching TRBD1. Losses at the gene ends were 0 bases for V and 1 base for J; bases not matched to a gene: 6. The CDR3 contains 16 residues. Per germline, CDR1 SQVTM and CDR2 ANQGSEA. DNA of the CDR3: TGCAGCGTTGAAGATTATGGGACAGAATCCTACAATGAGCAGTTCTTC. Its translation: CSVEDYGTESYNEQFF.

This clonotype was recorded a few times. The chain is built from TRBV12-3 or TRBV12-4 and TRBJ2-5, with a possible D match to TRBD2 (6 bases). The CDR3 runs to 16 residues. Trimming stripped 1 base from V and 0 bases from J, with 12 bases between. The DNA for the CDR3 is TGTGCCAGCAGTTTAGGGACGACTAGTTACCAAGAGACCCAGTACTTC. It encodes CASSLGTTSYQETQYF.

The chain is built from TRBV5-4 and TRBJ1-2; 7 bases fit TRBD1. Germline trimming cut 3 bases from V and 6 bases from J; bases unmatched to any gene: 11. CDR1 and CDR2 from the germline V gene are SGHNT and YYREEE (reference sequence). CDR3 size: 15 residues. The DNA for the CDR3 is TGTGCCAGCAGCTCACCGGGACAGCTTGTGGATGGCTACACCTTC. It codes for CASSSPGQLVDGYTF.

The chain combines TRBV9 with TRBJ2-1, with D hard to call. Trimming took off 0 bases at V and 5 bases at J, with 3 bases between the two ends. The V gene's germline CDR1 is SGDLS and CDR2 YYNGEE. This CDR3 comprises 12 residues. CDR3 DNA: TGTGCCAGCAGCGTAGGAGACAATGAGCAGTTCTTC. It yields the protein CASSVGDNEQFF.

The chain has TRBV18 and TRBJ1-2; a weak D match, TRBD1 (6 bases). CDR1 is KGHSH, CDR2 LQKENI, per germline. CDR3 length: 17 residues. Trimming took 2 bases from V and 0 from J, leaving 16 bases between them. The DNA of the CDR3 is TGTGCCAGCTCACCAGATCCGTGGACAGCTTCTAACTATGGCTACACCTTC. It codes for CASSPDPWTASNYGYTF.

The CDR3 DNA follows: TGTGCCAGCACTCCTAGCGGGGGTGTATCTGAGACCCAGTACTTC. Protein sequence: CASTPSGGVSETQYF. The V call is TRBV12-3 or TRBV12-4, the J call TRBJ2-5, with 10 bases matching TRBD2. The junction had 10 bases not matched to a gene; V was cut back by 7 bases and J by 5 bases. This CDR3 has 15 residues.

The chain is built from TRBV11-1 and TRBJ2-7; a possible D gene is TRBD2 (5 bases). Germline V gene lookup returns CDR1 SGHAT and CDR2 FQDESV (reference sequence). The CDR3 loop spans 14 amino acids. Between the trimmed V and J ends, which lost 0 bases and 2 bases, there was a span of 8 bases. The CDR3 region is CASSLASATYEQYF. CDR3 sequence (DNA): TGTGCCAGCAGCTTAGCTAGCGCTACCTACGAGCAGTACTTC. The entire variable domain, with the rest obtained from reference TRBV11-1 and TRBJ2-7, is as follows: EAEVAQSPRYKITEKSQAVAFWCDPISGHATLYWYRQILGQGPELLVQFQDESVVDDSQLPKDRFSAERLKGVDSTLKIQPAELGDSAMYLCASSLASATYEQYFGPGTRLTVT.

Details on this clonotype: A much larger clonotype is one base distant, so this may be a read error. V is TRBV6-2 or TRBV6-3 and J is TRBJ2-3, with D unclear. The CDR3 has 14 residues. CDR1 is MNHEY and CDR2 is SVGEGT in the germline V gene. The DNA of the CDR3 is TGTGCCTGCAGGATGGACCTTTTGGAAGATACGCAGTATTTT. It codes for CACRMDLLEDTQYF.

The DNA for the CDR3 is TGTGCCAGCAGCCCTCTGCACTCTGGGGCCAACGTCCTGACTTTC. As protein: CASSPLHSGANVLTF. The J gene is TRBJ2-6, the V gene TRBV7-6, with D hard to call. Germline lookup yields CDR1 SGHVS and CDR2 FNYEAQ. Trimming shortened V by 5 bases and J by 0 bases, and 8 bases separated the two germline ends. This CDR3 region has 15 residues.

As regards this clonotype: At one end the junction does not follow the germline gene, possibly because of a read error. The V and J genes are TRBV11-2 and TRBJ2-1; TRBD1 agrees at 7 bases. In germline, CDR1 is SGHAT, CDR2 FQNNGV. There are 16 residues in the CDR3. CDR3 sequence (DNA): TGTGCCAGCAGCCACAACAGGGGTGGCTCCTACACTGAGCAGTTCTTC. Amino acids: CASSHNRGGSYTEQFF.

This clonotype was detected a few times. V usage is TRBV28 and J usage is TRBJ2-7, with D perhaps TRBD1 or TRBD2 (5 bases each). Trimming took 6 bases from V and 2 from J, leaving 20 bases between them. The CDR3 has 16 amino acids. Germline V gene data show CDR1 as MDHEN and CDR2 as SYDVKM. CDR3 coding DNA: TGTGCCAGCAGCTCCCCACGAGGGGCGAGGACCTACGAGCAGTACTTC. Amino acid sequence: CASSSPRGARTYEQYF.

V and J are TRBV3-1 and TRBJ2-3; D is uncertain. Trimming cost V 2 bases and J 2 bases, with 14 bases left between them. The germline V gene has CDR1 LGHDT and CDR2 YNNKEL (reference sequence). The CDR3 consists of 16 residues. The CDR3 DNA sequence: TGTGCCAGCAGCCAACCAACAGCCCGGTACACAGATACGCAGTATTTT. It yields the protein CASSQPTARYTDTQYF.

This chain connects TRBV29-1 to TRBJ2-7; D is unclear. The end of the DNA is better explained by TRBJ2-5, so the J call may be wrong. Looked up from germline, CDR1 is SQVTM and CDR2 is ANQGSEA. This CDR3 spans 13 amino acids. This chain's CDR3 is CSVDMGPGETQYF. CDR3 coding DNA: TGCAGCGTTGATATGGGTCCGGGAGAGACCCAGTACTTC.

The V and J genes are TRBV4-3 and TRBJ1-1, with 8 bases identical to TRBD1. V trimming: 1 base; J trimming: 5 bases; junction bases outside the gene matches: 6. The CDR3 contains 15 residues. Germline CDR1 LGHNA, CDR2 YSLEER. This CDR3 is CASSQGQQGETEAFF. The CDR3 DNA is TGCGCCAGCAGCCAAGGCCAACAGGGGGAAACTGAAGCTTTCTTT.

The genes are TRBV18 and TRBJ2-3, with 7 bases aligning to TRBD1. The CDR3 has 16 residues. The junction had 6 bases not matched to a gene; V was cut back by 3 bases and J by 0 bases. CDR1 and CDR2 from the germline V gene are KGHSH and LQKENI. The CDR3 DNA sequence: TGTGCCAGCTCACCTTCCGGGACAGTTAGCACAGATACGCAGTATTTT. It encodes CASSPSGTVSTDTQYF.

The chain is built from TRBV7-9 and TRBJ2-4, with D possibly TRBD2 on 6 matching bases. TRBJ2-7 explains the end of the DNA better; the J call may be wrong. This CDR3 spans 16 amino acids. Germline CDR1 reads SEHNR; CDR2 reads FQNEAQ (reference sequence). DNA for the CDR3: TGTGCCAGCAGCCCCCCGGAAGGACACGGGGGTTACGAGCAGTACTTC. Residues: CASSPPEGHGGYEQYF.

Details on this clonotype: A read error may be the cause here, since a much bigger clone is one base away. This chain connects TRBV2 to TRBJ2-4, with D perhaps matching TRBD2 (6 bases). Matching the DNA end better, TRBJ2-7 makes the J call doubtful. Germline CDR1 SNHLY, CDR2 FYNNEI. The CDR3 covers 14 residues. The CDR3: CASSDGGYRSEQYF. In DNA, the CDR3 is TGTGCCAGCAGTGATGGAGGGTATAGGAGCGAGCAGTACTTC.

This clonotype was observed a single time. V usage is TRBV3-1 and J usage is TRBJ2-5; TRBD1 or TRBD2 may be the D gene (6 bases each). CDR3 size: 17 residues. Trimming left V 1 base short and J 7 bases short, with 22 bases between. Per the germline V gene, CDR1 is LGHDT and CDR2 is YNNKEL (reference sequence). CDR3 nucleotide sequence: TGTGCCAGCAGCCAAGGATGGGGAGGTCAGGGGCGGGGGACCCAGTACTTC. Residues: CASSQGWGGQGRGTQYF.

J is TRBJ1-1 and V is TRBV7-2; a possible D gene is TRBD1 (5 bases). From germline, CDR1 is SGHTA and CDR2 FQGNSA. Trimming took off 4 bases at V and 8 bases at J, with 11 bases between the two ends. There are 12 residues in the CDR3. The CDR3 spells CASSSNRGEAFF. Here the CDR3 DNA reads TGTGCCAGCAGCTCAAACCGGGGGGAAGCTTTCTTT. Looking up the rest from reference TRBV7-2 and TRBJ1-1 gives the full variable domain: GAGVSQSPSNKVTEKGKDVELRCDPISGHTALYWYRQSLGQGLEFLIYFQGNSAPDKSGLPSDRFSAERTGGSVSTLTIQRTQQEDSAVYLCASSSNRGEAFFGQGTRLTVV.

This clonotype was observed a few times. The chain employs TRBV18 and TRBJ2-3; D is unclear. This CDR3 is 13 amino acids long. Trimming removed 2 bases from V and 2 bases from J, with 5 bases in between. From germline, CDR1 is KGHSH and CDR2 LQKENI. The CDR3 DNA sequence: TGTGCCAGCTCACCAAGGAACACAGATACGCAGTATTTT. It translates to CASSPRNTDTQYF.

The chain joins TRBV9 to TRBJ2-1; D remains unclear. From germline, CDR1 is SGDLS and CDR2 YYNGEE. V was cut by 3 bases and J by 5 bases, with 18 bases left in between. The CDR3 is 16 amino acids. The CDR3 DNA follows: TGTGCCAGCAGCGCCGGTGCCGCCAGAACCGACAATGAGCAGTTCTTC. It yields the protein CASSAGAARTDNEQFF.